This T cell receptor beta chain was observed in a study of identical twins. The study's findings and limits: Sharing of beta out-of-frame sequences by twins showed a weaker excess. Cord blood beta clonotypes that were abundant carried fewer insertions, and memory repertoires showed no such trend.

The CDR3 spans 15 residues. V was clipped by 4 bases and J by 4 bases, with 16 bases between them. Germline-derived CDR1 and CDR2 are PRHDT and FYEKMQ (reference sequence). A universal primer site came from template switching; cDNA carried unique molecular identifiers. One entry per CDR3 protein, called by TCRdb with MiXCR from the 5' RACE reads. The sample holds around 160,000 distinct CDR3 sequences, 3% to 4% seen once. This clonotype was seen at least ten times. Its antigen is unknown. The specimen sequenced was memory T cells sorted from blood. This sequence joins TRBV13 and TRBJ1-2; D may be TRBD1 (6 bases). This TCR was recovered from a man between 18 and 29 years old in good health. The CDR3 DNA follows: TGTGCCAGCAGCTCACGACAGGACGTATTCTATGGCTACACCTTC. This encodes CASSSRQDVFYGYTF.